The entry below describes one T cell receptor (beta chain). This entry comes from a study of human T cells and chemical hapten exposure. TCRdb re-analysed the RACE reads in MiXCR, keeping a single row per CDR3 protein. The repertoire has 35,000 to 40,000 distinct CDR3 sequences, approximately 10% of them found once; the top ten carry about 6%. This CDR3 contains 14 residues. The germline V gene encodes CDR1 DFQATT and CDR2 SNEGSKA (reference sequence). With 5 bases removed from V and 8 bases from J, the gap between germline ends came to 18 bases. Time point described: pre-sensitization, week 0. The treatment is: therapeutic diphenylcyclopropenone sensitization with weekly scalp DPC.

This sequence joins TRBV20-1 and TRBJ2-2; tentatively, D is TRBD1 or TRBD2 (5 bases each). The clonotype originates from a man aged 25 to 40 with alopecia areata. Some clones in this sample may be carry-over from other donors' samples. The specimen was whole blood, collected in connection with sensitization to the hapten diphenylcyclopropenone (DPC). The CDR3 DNA reads as TGCAGTGCTGAACTAGGGACGATGGGAGGGGAGCTGTTTTTT. This sequence encodes CSAELGTMGGELFF.